These T cell receptor beta chains were read from a single sample in a study of cytomegalovirus exposure and HLA in healthy donors. Using immunoSEQ multiplex PCR, the repertoire was profiled, and TCRdb retains in-frame clones only, with some absent. The sample has 150,000 to 200,000 clones, roughly four fifths seen once. The material sequenced was PBMCs. The receptors were sampled from a woman in her thirties or forties in good health and CMV-seronegative. The CDR3 runs from the conserved cysteine through the conserved F or W. The D gene is left open where the match is weak. A clone size is listed for some rows: how often the clone was seen (once, few, many), or a class if it is expanded.

abundance	v_gene	d_gene	j_gene	CDR3aa	CDR3nt
few	TRBV6-1	NA	TRBJ2-1	CASSELSNEQFF	TGTGCCAGCAGTGAATTATCCAATGAGCAGTTCTTC
few	TRBV30	NA	TRBJ1-2	CAWNQGTNYGYTF	TGTGCCTGGAATCAGGGAACTAACTATGGCTACACCTTC
once	TRBV5-4	NA	TRBJ2-1	CASSLDQLSNEQFF	TGTGCCAGCAGCTTGGATCAGTTATCGAATGAGCAGTTCTTC
NA	TRBV9	NA	TRBJ1-4	CASSQGKANEKLFF	TGTGCCAGCAGCCAGGGTAAAGCTAATGAAAAACTGTTTTTT
NA	TRBV5-1	NA	TRBJ1-1	CASSAAAPGTEAFF	TGCGCCAGCAGCGCTGCGGCCCCCGGCACTGAAGCTTTCTTT
NA	TRBV25-1	TRBD2	TRBJ2-1	CASTRAGGSNEQFF	TGTGCCAGTACCAGAGCGGGAGGAAGCAATGAGCAGTTCTTC
NA	TRBV5-6	NA	TRBJ2-5	CASSFYREETQYF	TGTGCCAGCAGCTTCTACAGGGAAGAGACCCAGTACTTC
NA	TRBV6-5	TRBD1	TRBJ1-1	CASSNVIGQGTEAFF	TGTGCCAGCAGCAACGTAATAGGACAGGGCACTGAAGCTTTCTTT
NA	TRBV6-1	NA	TRBJ1-5	CAALGGAVQPQHF	TGTGCCGCCCTCGGGGGGGCGGTCCAGCCCCAGCATTTT
few	TRBV15	TRBD1	TRBJ2-7	CATRPTGAYEQYF	TGTGCCACCAGGCCGACAGGGGCCTACGAGCAGTACTTC
once	TRBV9	NA	TRBJ2-2	CASSVARVTGELFF	TGTGCCAGCAGCGTAGCAAGAGTTACCGGGGAGCTGTTTTTT
NA	TRBV2	TRBD2	TRBJ2-7	CASSEGLAGTYEQYF	TGTGCCAGCAGTGAAGGGCTAGCGGGCACCTACGAGCAGTACTTC
once	TRBV5-4	TRBD1	TRBJ1-1	CASSFTGGTEAFF	TGTGCCAGCAGCTTCACAGGGGGCACTGAAGCTTTCTTT
NA	TRBV18	TRBD2	TRBJ2-1	CASSPTGLAGNEQFF	TGTGCCAGCTCACCGACGGGACTAGCGGGTAATGAGCAGTTCTTC
few	TRBV7-6	TRBD2	TRBJ2-1	CASARSLAANEQFF	TGTGCCAGCGCCCGGAGCCTAGCGGCGAATGAGCAGTTCTTC
NA	TRBV5-6	NA	TRBJ2-3	CASSLGRGDTQYF	TGTGCCAGCAGCTTGGGGCGAGGGGATACGCAGTATTTT
NA	TRBV28	NA	TRBJ1-1	CASTPLGGVAEAFF	TGTGCCAGCACCCCATTGGGGGGGGTGGCTGAAGCTTTCTTT
NA	TRBV5-4	TRBD2	TRBJ2-3	CASSLALAGGMGTDTQYF	TGTGCCAGCAGCTTGGCCCTAGCGGGAGGAATGGGGACAGATACGCAGTATTTT
NA	TRBV11-2	TRBD1	TRBJ2-7	CASSPDRGYEQYF	TGTGCCAGCAGCCCTGACAGGGGTTACGAGCAGTACTTC
NA	TRBV5-6	NA	TRBJ1-1	CASSLTKTEAFF	TGTGCCAGCAGCTTGACTAAGACTGAAGCTTTCTTT
NA	TRBV7-9	NA	TRBJ2-5	CASSPTGWTQYF	TGTGCCAGCAGCCCGACAGGCTGGACCCAGTACTTC
few	TRBV5-1	NA	TRBJ1-1	CASSPEGERNTEAFF	TGCGCCAGCAGCCCGGAGGGCGAAAGGAACACTGAAGCTTTCTTT
NA	TRBV5-1	TRBD2	TRBJ2-7	CASSPSSGNYEQYF	TGCGCCAGCAGCCCTTCCAGCGGGAATTACGAGCAGTACTTC
NA	TRBV19	TRBD1	TRBJ1-1	CASSIDRREGARAEAFF	TGTGCCAGTAGTATAGATCGGCGAGAGGGGGCGCGGGCTGAAGCTTTCTTT
NA	TRBV5-4	NA	TRBJ1-2	CASSEGQLNSYGYTF	TGTGCCAGCAGCGAAGGACAGTTGAACTCCTATGGCTACACCTTC
NA	TRBV5-1	TRBD1	TRBJ1-1	CASRGQTTRGLNEAFF	TGCGCCAGCAGGGGGCAAACCACCAGGGGGTTAAATGAAGCTTTCTTT
few	TRBV6-6	NA	TRBJ2-3	CASSYSDLTDTQYF	TGTGCCAGCAGTTACAGCGATCTCACAGATACGCAGTATTTT
NA	TRBV4-2	TRBD2	TRBJ2-1	CASSRHVASGANEQFF	TGTGCCAGCAGCCGACATGTCGCTAGCGGGGCCAATGAGCAGTTCTTC
NA	TRBV7-9	TRBD1	TRBJ2-7	CASSLAALTGYEQYF	TGTGCCAGCAGCTTAGCGGCCCTGACAGGGTACGAGCAGTACTTC
NA	TRBV28	NA	TRBJ2-7	CASSISGEYEQYF	TGTGCCAGCAGCATTAGCGGTGAATACGAGCAGTACTTC
NA	TRBV5-4	TRBD2	TRBJ2-3	CASSPREAGGDTQYF	TGTGCCAGCAGCCCCCGAGAAGCGGGAGGAGATACGCAGTATTTT
few	TRBV27	TRBD2	TRBJ2-3	CATRSGRAMDTQYF	TGTGCCACCCGGAGCGGGAGGGCCATGGATACGCAGTATTTT
NA	TRBV20-1	NA	TRBJ2-1	CSASSNEQFF	TGCAGTGCCTCTAGCAATGAGCAGTTCTTC
NA	TRBV9	TRBD1	TRBJ1-3	CASSSRDRYSGNTIYF	TGTGCCAGCAGCTCCCGGGACAGATACTCTGGAAACACCATATATTTT
NA	TRBV27	TRBD1	TRBJ1-1	CASSLSSRQGKAFF	TGTGCCAGCAGTTTATCGAGCCGACAGGGGAAAGCTTTCTTT
NA	TRBV6-1	TRBD1	TRBJ1-2	CASYSGQGRGYTF	TGTGCCAGTTATTCGGGACAGGGCCGTGGCTACACCTTC
NA	TRBV2	TRBD1	TRBJ2-5	CASRTQGAPRETQYF	TGTGCCAGCAGAACTCAGGGGGCGCCCCGGGAGACCCAGTACTTC
NA	TRBV7-7	TRBD2	TRBJ2-2	CASSLEVLAGVSSNTGELFF	TGTGCTAGCAGCTTAGAAGTACTAGCGGGAGTTTCATCCAACACCGGGGAGCTGTTTTTT
NA	TRBV5-1	NA	TRBJ2-2	CASSLGGGAGELFF	TGCGCCAGCAGCTTGGGGGGCGGCGCCGGGGAGCTGTTTTTT
NA	TRBV19	NA	TRBJ2-3	CASSIELAGYGSTDTQYF	TGTGCCAGTAGTATAGAGTTGGCAGGGTATGGGAGCACAGATACGCAGTATTTT
NA	TRBV30	NA	TRBJ2-5	CAWSVGGGSQETQYF	TGTGCCTGGAGTGTAGGCGGAGGGAGCCAAGAGACCCAGTACTTC
NA	TRBV11-2	TRBD2	TRBJ2-7	CASSLGRGGWEQYF	TGTGCCAGCAGCTTAGGTAGGGGAGGGTGGGAGCAGTACTTC
NA	TRBV9	TRBD2	TRBJ2-1	CASSVISGASYNEQFF	TGTGCCAGCAGCGTGATTAGCGGGGCCTCCTACAATGAGCAGTTCTTC
NA	TRBV28	TRBD2	TRBJ2-7	CASRTSGRNEQYF	TGTGCCAGTAGGACTAGCGGGAGAAACGAGCAGTACTTC
few	TRBV5-6	NA	TRBJ1-3	CASSLAGYGNTIYF	TGTGCCAGCAGCTTGGCAGGGTATGGAAACACCATATATTTT
NA	TRBV28	NA	TRBJ1-2	CASSFGGTDGYTF	TGTGCCAGCAGTTTCGGGGGGACCGATGGCTACACCTTC
NA	TRBV28	TRBD1	TRBJ1-2	CASSLVGDRSFYGYTF	TGTGCCAGCAGTTTAGTTGGGGACAGGTCGTTCTATGGCTACACCTTC
NA	TRBV5-4	TRBD1	TRBJ2-5	CASSPRDSEETQYF	TGTGCCAGCAGCCCGAGGGACAGCGAAGAGACCCAGTACTTC
NA	TRBV5-6	TRBD2	TRBJ2-1	CASQDSGSNNEQFF	TGTGCCAGTCAGGACAGCGGGAGTAACAATGAGCAGTTCTTC
NA	TRBV30	TRBD1	TRBJ1-2	CAWNRDRVGGYTF	TGTGCCTGGAACCGGGACAGGGTAGGTGGCTACACCTTC
NA	TRBV4-1	NA	TRBJ1-1	CASSQETVINTEAFF	TGCGCCAGCAGCCAAGAAACAGTGATTAACACTGAAGCTTTCTTT
few	TRBV6-5	NA	TRBJ2-7	CASSPSPYEQYF	TGTGCCAGCAGCCCGTCTCCCTACGAGCAGTACTTC
NA	TRBV2	TRBD2	TRBJ2-3	CASSQGLAGYTDTQYF	TGTGCCAGCAGTCAGGGACTAGCGGGCTACACAGATACGCAGTATTTT
once	TRBV7-2	NA	TRBJ1-2	CASSLSSETNYGYTF	TGTGCCAGCAGCTTAAGTAGCGAAACTAACTATGGCTACACCTTC
NA	TRBV5-1	TRBD1	TRBJ2-3	CASSLRGQGSTDTQYF	TGCGCCAGCAGCTTGAGGGGACAGGGAAGCACAGATACGCAGTATTTT
NA	TRBV2	TRBD1	TRBJ2-7	CASSDDVTGGSAYEQYF	TGTGCCAGCAGTGACGATGTGACAGGGGGTAGCGCCTACGAGCAGTACTTC
NA	TRBV6-5	NA	TRBJ2-2	CASGGSPNTGELFF	TGTGCCAGCGGAGGCAGTCCGAACACCGGGGAGCTGTTTTTT